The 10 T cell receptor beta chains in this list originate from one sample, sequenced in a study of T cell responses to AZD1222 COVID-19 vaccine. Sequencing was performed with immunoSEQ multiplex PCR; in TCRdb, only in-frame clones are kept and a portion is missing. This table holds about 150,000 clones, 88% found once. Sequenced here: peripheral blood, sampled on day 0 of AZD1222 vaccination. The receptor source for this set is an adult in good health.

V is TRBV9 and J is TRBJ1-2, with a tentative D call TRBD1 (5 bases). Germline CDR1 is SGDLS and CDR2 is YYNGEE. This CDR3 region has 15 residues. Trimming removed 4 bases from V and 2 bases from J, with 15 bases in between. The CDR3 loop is CASSSRTTTNYGYTF. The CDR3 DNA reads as TGTGCCAGCAGCTCCCGGACAACTACCAACTATGGCTACACCTTC.

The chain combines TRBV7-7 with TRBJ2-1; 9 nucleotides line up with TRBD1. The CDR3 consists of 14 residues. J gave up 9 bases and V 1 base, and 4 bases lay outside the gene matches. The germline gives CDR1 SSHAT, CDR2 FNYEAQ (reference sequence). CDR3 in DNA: TGTGCCAGCAGCTTAGAAGGGACAGGGAGTGAGCAGTTCTTC. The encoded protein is CASSLEGTGSEQFF.

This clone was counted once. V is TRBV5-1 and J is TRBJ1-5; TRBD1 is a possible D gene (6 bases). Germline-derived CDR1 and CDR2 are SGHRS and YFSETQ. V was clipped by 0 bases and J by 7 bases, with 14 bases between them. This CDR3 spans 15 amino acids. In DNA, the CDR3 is TGCGCCAGCAGCTTGGAGGGACAATTCTCCCAGCCCCAGCATTTT. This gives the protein CASSLEGQFSQPQHF. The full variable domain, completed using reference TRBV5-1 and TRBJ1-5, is KAGVTQTPRYLIKTRGQQVTLSCSPISGHRSVSWYQQTPGQGLQFLFEYFSETQRNKGNFPGRFSGRQFSNSRSEMNVSTLELGDSALYLCASSLEGQFSQPQHFGDGTRLSIL.

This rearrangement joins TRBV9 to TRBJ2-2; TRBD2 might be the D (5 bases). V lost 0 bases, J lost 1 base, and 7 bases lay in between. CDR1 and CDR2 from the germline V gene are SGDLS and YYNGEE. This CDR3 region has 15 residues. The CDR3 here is CASSVAGKNTGELFF. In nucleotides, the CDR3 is TGTGCCAGCAGCGTAGCGGGGAAGAACACCGGGGAGCTGTTTTTT.

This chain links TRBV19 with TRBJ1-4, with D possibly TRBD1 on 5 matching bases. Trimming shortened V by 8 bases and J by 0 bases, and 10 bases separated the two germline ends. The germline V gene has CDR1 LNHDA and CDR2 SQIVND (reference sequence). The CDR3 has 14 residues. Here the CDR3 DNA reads TGTGCCAGTCAGACAGCTGCAACTAATGAAAAACTGTTTTTT. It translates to CASQTAATNEKLFF.

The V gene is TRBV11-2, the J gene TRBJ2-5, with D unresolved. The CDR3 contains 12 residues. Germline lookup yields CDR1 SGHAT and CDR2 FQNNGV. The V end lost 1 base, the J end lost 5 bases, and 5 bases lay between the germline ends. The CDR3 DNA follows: TGTGCCAGCAGCTTAGGTTTTGAGACCCAGTACTTC. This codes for CASSLGFETQYF.

The CDR3 bases are TGTGCCACCCGGGAGGGGCCGCCTTTAAAGCCCCAGCATTTT. Translated: CATREGPPLKPQHF. The chain joins TRBV15 to TRBJ1-5, with D possibly TRBD1 on 5 matching bases. CDR1 LNHNV and CDR2 YYDKDF come from the germline V gene (reference sequence). The CDR3 length is 14 residues. Trimming left V 8 bases short and J 8 bases short, with 19 bases between.

Written as DNA, the CDR3 is TGTGCTAGTGCTGCGGGGGGATCCTCCTACAATGAGCAGTTCTTC. The encoded protein is CASAAGGSSYNEQFF. The V call is TRBV12-5, the J call TRBJ2-1, with TRBD2 matching over 8 bases. The junction had 5 bases not matched to a gene; V was cut back by 7 bases and J by 0 bases. Looked up from germline, CDR1 is LGHNT and CDR2 is FRNRAP. The CDR3 totals 15 residues. Variable domain in full (rest from reference TRBV12-5 and TRBJ2-1): DARVTQTPRHKVTEMGQEVTMRCQPILGHNTVFWYRQTMMQGLELLAYFRNRAPLDDSGMPKDRFSAEMPDATLATLKIQPSEPRDSAVYFCASAAGGSSYNEQFFGPGTRLTVL.

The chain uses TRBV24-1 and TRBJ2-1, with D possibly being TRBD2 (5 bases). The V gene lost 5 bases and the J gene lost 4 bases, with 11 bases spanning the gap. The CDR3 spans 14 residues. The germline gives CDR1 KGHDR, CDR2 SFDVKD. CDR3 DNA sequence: TGTGCCACCAGTGGCGGAGGTTTGTACAATGAGCAGTTCTTC. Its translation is CATSGGGLYNEQFF.

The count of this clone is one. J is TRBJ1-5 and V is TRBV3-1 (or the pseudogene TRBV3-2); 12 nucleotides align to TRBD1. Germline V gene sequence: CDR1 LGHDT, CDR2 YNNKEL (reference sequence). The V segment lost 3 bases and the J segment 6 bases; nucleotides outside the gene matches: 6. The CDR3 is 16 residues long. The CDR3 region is CASSHHGTGGGQPQHF. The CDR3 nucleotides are TGTGCCAGCAGCCATCACGGGACAGGGGGCGGTCAGCCCCAGCATTTT.